Many counts were recorded for the clone carrying this T cell receptor beta chain. At one end, the junction sequence differs from germline, possibly due to a read error. Via MiXCR, TCRdb re-called the 5' RACE reads, giving one row per CDR3 protein. The sample lists about 53,000 distinct CDR3 sequences, approximately 14% seen once, with about 16% in the top ten. This specimen comes from a study of T cells of healthy individuals. The CDR3 sequence is 15 residues long. Germline loops: CDR1 MNHEY, CDR2 SMNVEV (reference sequence). The chain is built from TRBV27 and TRBJ1-6; 7 nucleotides align to TRBD1. The TCR was taken from a human donor in good health. CDR3 sequence: CASSVSGGQNSPLHF. CDR3 nucleotide sequence: TGTGCCAGCAGTGTATCAGGGGGTCAGAATTCACCCCTCCACTTT.